This T cell receptor beta chain is from a study of early T cells in non-severe SARS-CoV-2 infection. Study-level background: Unpaired chains resulted from sequencing bulk RNA of unsorted whole blood.

V shed 7 bases and J shed 4 bases, with 14 bases lying between them. The CDR3 spans 14 residues. TCRdb ran MiXCR on the 5' RACE reads and lists one entry per CDR3 protein. The sample lists approximately 98,000 distinct CDR3 sequences; 9% to 13% were seen once. The sequence was collected from an adult who was a healthcare worker with PCR-confirmed SARS-CoV-2 infection or an uninfected control (not recorded which). V is TRBV12-3 or TRBV12-4 and J is TRBJ2-1; no clear D. Source material: whole blood. Written as DNA, the CDR3 is TGTGCCAGCACCCCCCGCCAGACATACAATGAGCAGTTCTTC. Protein sequence: CASTPRQTYNEQFF.